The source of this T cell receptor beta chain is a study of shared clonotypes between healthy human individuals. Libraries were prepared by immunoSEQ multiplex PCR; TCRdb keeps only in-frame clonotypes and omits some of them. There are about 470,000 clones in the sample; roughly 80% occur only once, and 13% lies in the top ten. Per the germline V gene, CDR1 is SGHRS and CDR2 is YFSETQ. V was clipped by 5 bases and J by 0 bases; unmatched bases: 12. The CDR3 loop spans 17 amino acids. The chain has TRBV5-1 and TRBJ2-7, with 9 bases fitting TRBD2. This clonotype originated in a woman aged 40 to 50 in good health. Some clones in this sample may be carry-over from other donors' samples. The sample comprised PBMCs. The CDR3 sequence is CASSRLLAGASSYEQYF. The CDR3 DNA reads TGCGCCAGCAGTCGGCTACTAGCGGGTGCAAGCTCCTACGAGCAGTACTTC.